Listed below are T cell receptor beta chains from one sample, sequenced in a study of blood T cell repertoires in COVID-19. The repertoire was sequenced with immunoSEQ multiplex PCR; TCRdb's copy has only in-frame clones and lacks some. The sample has around 280,000 clones, around 90% seen once. Sequenced sample: peripheral blood. These receptors came from a woman between 50 and 59 years old who had recovered from COVID-19. Both conserved end residues are part of each CDR3. D genes are given only for firm matches. Clone size appears in some rows only: once, few, many, or a class for an expanded clone.

D,J,V,length,size,CDR3,DNA
TRBD2,TRBJ2-7,TRBV2,15,many,CASSAQRLAGSEQYF,TGTGCCAGCAGTGCTCAGCGGCTAGCGGGATCCGAGCAGTACTTC
-,TRBJ2-7,TRBV9,14,-,CASSVVPSSYEQYF,TGTGCCAGCAGCGTAGTTCCCAGCTCCTACGAGCAGTACTTC
-,TRBJ2-2,TRBV10-2,12,-,CASIRDTGELFF,TGCGCCAGCATTAGAGACACCGGGGAGCTGTTTTTT
-,TRBJ2-7,TRBV25-1,10,few,CASRPSEQYF,TGTGCCTCGAGGCCGTCTGAGCAGTACTTC
TRBD1,TRBJ1-1,TRBV7-9,15,-,CASSLGGGANTEAFF,TGTGCCAGCAGCTTAGGAGGGGGCGCGAACACTGAAGCTTTCTTT
TRBD1,TRBJ1-4,TRBV5-1,16,-,CASSPSGQGAGEKLFF,TGCGCCAGCAGCCCCTCCGGACAGGGGGCGGGCGAAAAACTGTTTTTT
TRBD1,TRBJ1-4,TRBV19,15,-,CASSIPGTGDEKLFF,TGTGCCAGTAGTATCCCCGGGACAGGGGATGAAAAACTGTTTTTT
-,TRBJ2-3,TRBV5-4,16,-,CASSFSLGGVTDTQYF,TGTGCCAGCAGCTTCAGTCTCGGCGGGGTCACAGATACGCAGTATTTT
-,TRBJ2-3,TRBV3-1/TRBV3-2,13,-,CASSQGRLVTQYF,TGTGCCAGCAGCCAAGGAAGACTAGTCACGCAGTATTTT
-,TRBJ2-2,TRBV25-1,16,-,CASSALSGANTGELFF,TGTGCCAGCAGTGCCCTATCAGGGGCGAACACCGGGGAGCTGTTTTTT
-,TRBJ2-5,TRBV6-6,15,-,CASSYSQGVQETQYF,TGTGCCAGCAGTTACTCTCAGGGTGTCCAAGAGACCCAGTACTTC
-,TRBJ1-4,TRBV6-5,15,-,CASSYSRTTNEKLFF,TGTGCCAGCAGTTACTCGAGGACAACTAATGAAAAACTGTTTTTT
-,TRBJ1-2,TRBV6-2/TRBV6-3,14,-,CASSYLPLSYGYTF,TGTGCCAGCAGTTACTTACCGCTGAGCTATGGCTACACCTTC
-,TRBJ1-5,TRBV7-2,13,few,CASSPWTDQPQHF,TGTGCCAGCAGCCCTTGGACAGATCAGCCCCAGCATTTT
-,TRBJ2-3,TRBV30,18,-,CAWSVVSRVAEGTDTQYF,TGTGCCTGGAGTGTAGTATCTCGGGTAGCGGAGGGCACAGATACGCAGTATTTT
TRBD2,TRBJ2-7,TRBV7-9,19,-,CASSPRTGGAGGSPYEQYF,TGTGCCAGCAGCCCCAGAACGGGGGGGGCCGGCGGGAGCCCCTACGAGCAGTACTTC
-,TRBJ2-7,TRBV5-4,14,-,CASSSGLFRDEQYF,TGTGCCAGCAGCTCTGGACTGTTTAGGGACGAGCAGTACTTC
TRBD1,TRBJ1-2,TRBV29-1,12,-,CSVGDSFYGYTF,TGCAGCGTCGGGGACAGCTTCTATGGCTACACCTTC
-,TRBJ2-7,TRBV19,13,-,CASSWDTNYEQYF,TGTGCCAGTTCCTGGGACACAAACTACGAGCAGTACTTC
-,TRBJ2-3,TRBV10-3,12,once,CAINGDTDTQYF,TGTGCCATCAACGGGGACACAGATACGCAGTATTTT
TRBD1,TRBJ2-2,TRBV2,14,-,CASSRTGPTGELFF,TGTGCCAGCAGTAGGACAGGGCCCACCGGGGAGCTGTTTTTT
TRBD1,TRBJ1-2,TRBV29-1,13,-,CSAMTGEGYGYTF,TGCAGCGCTATGACAGGGGAAGGGTATGGCTACACCTTC
TRBD1,TRBJ2-7,TRBV29-1,14,-,CSVPGQGASYEQYF,TGCAGCGTTCCCGGACAGGGGGCATCCTACGAGCAGTACTTC
TRBD2,TRBJ2-1,TRBV11-2,15,-,CAAGGGSGSYNEQFF,TGTGCGGCGGGGGGCGGTAGCGGGAGTTACAATGAGCAGTTCTTC
-,TRBJ1-2,TRBV28,14,-,CASRNGLTIYGYTF,TGTGCCAGCAGGAACGGACTGACGATTTATGGCTACACCTTC
-,TRBJ2-7,TRBV7-2,17,-,CASSLGHGHSASGEQYF,TGTGCCAGCAGCTTAGGGCACGGGCACAGCGCCTCGGGGGAGCAGTACTTC
TRBD1,TRBJ1-1,TRBV18,16,-,CASSPGQIPHGTEAFF,TGTGCCAGCTCACCGGGACAGATCCCCCATGGGACTGAAGCTTTCTTT
-,TRBJ2-5,TRBV7-2,16,-,CASSLAGAGAQETQYF,TGTGCCAGCAGCTTAGCGGGCGCGGGGGCCCAAGAGACCCAGTACTTC
-,TRBJ2-7,TRBV18,14,-,CASSPRQNGHEQYF,TGTGCCAGCTCACCAAGGCAAAATGGGCACGAGCAGTACTTC
TRBD1,TRBJ1-3,TRBV6-5,15,few,CASGRGQSSGNTIYF,TGTGCCAGCGGACGGGGACAGAGCTCTGGAAACACCATATATTTT
TRBD1,TRBJ1-1,TRBV9,17,-,CASSKKGLGQFDTEAFF,TGTGCCAGCAGCAAAAAGGGGTTGGGACAGTTCGACACTGAAGCTTTCTTT
TRBD2,TRBJ2-7,TRBV28,14,-,CASSDAGRGAEQYF,TGTGCCAGCAGTGATGCCGGGAGGGGGGCCGAGCAGTACTTC
-,TRBJ2-2,TRBV29-1,13,-,CSVGSGETGELFF,TGCAGCGTTGGTTCAGGGGAAACCGGGGAGCTGTTTTTT
TRBD2,TRBJ2-5,TRBV5-6,17,-,CASSLVAGGPVQETQYF,TGTGCCAGCAGCTTGGTAGCGGGAGGGCCGGTACAAGAGACCCAGTACTTC
-,TRBJ2-7,TRBV7-9,14,-,CASSPLGGFFEQYF,TGTGCCAGCAGCCCCCTGGGGGGTTTCTTCGAGCAGTACTTC
-,TRBJ2-7,TRBV11-1,14,-,CASNPTGPSYEQYF,TGTGCCAGCAACCCGACAGGCCCCTCCTACGAGCAGTACTTC
TRBD2,TRBJ2-3,TRBV9,16,-,CASSPRTSGSTDTQYF,TGTGCCAGCAGCCCCCGGACTAGCGGGAGCACAGATACGCAGTATTTT
-,TRBJ2-7,TRBV1,14,-,CTSAPRDSSYEQYF,TGCACCAGCGCCCCCCGGGACAGCTCCTACGAGCAGTACTTC